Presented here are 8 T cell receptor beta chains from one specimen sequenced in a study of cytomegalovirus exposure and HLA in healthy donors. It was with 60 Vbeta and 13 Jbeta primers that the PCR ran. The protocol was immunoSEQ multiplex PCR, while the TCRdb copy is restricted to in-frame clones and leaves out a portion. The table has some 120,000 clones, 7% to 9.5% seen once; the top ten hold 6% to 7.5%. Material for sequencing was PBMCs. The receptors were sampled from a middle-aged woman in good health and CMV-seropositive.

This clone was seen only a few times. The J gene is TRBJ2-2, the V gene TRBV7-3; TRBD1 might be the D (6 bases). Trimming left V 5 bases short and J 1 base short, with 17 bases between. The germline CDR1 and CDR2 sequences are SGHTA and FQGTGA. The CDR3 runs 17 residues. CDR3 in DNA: TGTGCCAGCAGCCCATCACCAGGGGCCCTGAACACCGGGGAGCTGTTTTTT. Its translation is CASSPSPGALNTGELFF.

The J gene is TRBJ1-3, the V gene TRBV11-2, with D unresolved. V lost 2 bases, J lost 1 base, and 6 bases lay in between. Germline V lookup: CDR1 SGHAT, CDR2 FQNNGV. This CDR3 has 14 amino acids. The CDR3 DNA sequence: TGTGCCAGCAGCTTACCAGTGTCTGGAAACACCATATATTTT. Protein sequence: CASSLPVSGNTIYF.

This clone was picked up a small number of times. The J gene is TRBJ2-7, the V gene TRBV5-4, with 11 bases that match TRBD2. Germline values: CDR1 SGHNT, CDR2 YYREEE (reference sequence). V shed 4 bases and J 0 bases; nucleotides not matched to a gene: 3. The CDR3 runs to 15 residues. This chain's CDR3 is CASSTSGGSSYEQYF. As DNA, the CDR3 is TGTGCCAGCAGCACTAGCGGGGGCAGCTCCTACGAGCAGTACTTC.

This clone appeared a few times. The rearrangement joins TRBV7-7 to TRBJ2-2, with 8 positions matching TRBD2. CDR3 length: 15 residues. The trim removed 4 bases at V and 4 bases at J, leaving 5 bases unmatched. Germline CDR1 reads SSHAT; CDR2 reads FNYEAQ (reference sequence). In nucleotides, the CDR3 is TGTGCCAGCAGCTCTAGCGGGTCCCTCACCGGGGAGCTGTTTTTT. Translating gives CASSSSGSLTGELFF.

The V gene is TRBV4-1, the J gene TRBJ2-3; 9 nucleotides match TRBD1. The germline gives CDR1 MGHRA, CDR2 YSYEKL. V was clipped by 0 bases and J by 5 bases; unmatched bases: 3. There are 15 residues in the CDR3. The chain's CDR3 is CASSQDGTGIDTQYF. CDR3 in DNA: TGCGCCAGCAGCCAAGATGGGACAGGGATAGATACGCAGTATTTT.

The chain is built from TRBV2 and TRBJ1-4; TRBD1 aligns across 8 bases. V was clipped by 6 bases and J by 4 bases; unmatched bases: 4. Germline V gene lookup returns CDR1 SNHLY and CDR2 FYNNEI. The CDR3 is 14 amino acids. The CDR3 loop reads CASRMDRVNEKLFF. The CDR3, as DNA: TGTGCCAGCAGAATGGACAGGGTTAATGAAAAACTGTTTTTT.

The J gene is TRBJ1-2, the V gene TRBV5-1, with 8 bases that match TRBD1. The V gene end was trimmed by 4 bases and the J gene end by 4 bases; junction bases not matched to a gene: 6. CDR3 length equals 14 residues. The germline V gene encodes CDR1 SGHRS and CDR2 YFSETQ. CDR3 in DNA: TGCGCCAGCAGCCCGGACAGGGCGATCTATGGCTACACCTTC. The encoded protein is CASSPDRAIYGYTF.

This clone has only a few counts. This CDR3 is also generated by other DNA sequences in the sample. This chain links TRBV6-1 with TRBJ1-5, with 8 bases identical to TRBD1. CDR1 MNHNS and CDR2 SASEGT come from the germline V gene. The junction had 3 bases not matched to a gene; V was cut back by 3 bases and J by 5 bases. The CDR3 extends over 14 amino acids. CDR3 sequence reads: CASSEQGADQPQHF. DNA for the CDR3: TGTGCCAGCAGTGAGCAGGGGGCGGATCAGCCCCAGCATTTT.